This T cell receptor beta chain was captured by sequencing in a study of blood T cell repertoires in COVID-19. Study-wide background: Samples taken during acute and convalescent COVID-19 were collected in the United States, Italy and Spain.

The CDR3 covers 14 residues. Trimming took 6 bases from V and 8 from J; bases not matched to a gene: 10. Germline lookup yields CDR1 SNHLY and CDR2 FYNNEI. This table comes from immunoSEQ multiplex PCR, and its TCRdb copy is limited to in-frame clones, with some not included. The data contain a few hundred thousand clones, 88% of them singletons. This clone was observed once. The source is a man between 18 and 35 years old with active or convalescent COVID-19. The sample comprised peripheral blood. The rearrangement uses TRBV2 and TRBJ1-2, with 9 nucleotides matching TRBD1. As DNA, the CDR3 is TGTGCCAGCAGGCGAAGGGACAGGGAGAGCGGCTACACCTTC. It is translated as CASRRRDRESGYTF. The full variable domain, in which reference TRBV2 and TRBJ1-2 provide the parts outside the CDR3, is EPEVTQTPSHQVTQMGQEVILRCVPISNHLYFYWYRQILGQKVEFLVSFYNNEISEKSEIFDDQFSVERPDGSNFTLKIRSTKLEDSAMYFCASRRRDRESGYTFGSGTRLTVV.